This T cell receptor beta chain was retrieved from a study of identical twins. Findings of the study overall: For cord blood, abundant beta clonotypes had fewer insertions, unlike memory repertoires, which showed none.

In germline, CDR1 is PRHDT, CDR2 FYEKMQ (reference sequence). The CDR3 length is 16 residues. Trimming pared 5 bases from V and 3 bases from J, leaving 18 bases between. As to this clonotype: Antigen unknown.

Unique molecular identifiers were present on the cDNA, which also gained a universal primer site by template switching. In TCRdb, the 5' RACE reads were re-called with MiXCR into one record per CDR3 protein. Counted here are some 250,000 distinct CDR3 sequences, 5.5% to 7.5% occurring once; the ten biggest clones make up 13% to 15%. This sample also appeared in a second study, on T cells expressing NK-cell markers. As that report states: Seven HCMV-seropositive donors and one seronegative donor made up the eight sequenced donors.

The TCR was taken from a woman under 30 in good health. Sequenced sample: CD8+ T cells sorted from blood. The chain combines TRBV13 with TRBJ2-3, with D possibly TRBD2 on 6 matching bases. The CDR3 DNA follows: TGTGCCAGCAGCGCGATCCTAGCGTCAATAACAGATACGCAGTATTTT. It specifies CASSAILASITDTQYF.